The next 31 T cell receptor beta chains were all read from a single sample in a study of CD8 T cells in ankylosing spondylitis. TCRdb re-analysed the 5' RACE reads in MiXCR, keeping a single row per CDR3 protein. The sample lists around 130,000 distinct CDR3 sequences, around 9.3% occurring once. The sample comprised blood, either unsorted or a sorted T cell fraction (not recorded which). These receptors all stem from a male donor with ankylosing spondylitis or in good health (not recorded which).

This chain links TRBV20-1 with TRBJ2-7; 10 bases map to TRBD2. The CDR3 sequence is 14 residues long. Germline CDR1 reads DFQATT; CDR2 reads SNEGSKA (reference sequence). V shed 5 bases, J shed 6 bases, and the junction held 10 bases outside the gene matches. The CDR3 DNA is TGCAGTGCTGGGAGCGGGAGGGTCAACTCCGAGCAGTACTTC. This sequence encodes CSAGSGRVNSEQYF.

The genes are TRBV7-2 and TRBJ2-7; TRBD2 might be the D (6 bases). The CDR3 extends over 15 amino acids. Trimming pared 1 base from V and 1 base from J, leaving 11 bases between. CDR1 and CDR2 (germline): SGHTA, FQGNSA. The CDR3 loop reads CASSLVPRGSYEQYF. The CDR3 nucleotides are TGTGCCAGCAGCTTAGTTCCGCGGGGTTCCTACGAGCAGTACTTC.

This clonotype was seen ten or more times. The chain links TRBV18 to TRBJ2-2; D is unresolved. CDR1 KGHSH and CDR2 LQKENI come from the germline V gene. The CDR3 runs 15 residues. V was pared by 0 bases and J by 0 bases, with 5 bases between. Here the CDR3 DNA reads TGTGCCAGCTCACCACCGTTCGCGAACACCGGGGAGCTGTTTTTT. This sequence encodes CASSPPFANTGELFF.

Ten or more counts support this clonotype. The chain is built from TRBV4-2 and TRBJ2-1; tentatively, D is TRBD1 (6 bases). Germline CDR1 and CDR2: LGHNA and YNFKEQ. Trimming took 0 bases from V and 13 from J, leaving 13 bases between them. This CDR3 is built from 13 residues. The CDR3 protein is CASSQERTVVQFF. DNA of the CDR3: TGTGCCAGCAGCCAAGAACGGACAGTGGTCCAGTTCTTC.

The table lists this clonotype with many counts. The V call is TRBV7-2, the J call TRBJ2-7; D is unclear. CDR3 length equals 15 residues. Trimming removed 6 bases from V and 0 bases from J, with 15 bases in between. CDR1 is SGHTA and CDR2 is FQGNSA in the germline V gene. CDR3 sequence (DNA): TGTGCCAGCAGTCACAGTGCTCTGAGCTCCTACGAGCAGTACTTC. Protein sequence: CASSHSALSSYEQYF. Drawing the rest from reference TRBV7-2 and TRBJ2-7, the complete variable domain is GAGVSQSPSNKVTEKGKDVELRCDPISGHTALYWYRQSLGQGLEFLIYFQGNSAPDKSGLPSDRFSAERTGGSVSTLTIQRTQQEDSAVYLCASSHSALSSYEQYFGPGTRLTVT.

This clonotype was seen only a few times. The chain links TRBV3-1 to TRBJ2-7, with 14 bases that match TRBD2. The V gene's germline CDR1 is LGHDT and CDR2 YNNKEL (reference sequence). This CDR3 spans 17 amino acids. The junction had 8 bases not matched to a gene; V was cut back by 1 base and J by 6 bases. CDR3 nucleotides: TGTGCCAGCAGCCAAGCGACTAGCGGGAGGGCTTTCGGCGAGCAGTACTTC. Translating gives CASSQATSGRAFGEQYF.

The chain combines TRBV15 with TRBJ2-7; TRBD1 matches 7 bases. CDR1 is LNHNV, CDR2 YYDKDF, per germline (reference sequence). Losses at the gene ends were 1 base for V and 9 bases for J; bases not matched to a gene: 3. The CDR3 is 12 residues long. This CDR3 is CATSRGDSAQYF. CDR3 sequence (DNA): TGTGCCACCAGCAGAGGGGACAGTGCGCAGTACTTC.

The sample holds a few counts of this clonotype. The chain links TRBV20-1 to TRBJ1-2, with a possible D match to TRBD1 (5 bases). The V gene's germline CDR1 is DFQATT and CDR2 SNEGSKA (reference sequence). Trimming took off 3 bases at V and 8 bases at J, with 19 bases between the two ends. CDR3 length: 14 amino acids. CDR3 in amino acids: CSARGDKGVFGYTF. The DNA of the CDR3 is TGCAGTGCTAGGGGAGACAAAGGGGTATTCGGCTACACCTTC.

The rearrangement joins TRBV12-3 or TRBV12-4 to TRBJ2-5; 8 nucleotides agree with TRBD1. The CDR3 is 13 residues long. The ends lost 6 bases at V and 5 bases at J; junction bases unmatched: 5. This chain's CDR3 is CASRRQGTETQYF. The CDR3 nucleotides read TGTGCCAGCAGAAGACAGGGGACGGAGACCCAGTACTTC.

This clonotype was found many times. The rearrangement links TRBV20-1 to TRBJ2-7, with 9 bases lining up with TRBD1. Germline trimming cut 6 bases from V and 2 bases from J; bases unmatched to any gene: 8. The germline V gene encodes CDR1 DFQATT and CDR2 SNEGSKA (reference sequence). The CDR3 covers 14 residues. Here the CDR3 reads CSAIDRGITYEQYF. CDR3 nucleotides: TGCAGTGCCATCGACAGGGGGATAACCTACGAGCAGTACTTC.

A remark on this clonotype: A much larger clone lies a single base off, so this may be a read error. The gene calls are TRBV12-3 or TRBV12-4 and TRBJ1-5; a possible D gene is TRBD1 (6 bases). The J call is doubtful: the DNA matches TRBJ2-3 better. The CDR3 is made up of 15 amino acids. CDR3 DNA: TGTGCCAGCAGAACCACAGGGTTGGGCAATCAGCCCCAGTATTTT. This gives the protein CASRTTGLGNQPQYF.

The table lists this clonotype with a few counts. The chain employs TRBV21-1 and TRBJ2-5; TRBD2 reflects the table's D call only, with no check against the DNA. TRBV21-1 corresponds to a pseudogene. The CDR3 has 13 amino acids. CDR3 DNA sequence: TGTGCCAGCAGTTCCGGCAGGGAAGAGACCCAGTACTTC. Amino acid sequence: CASSSGREETQYF.

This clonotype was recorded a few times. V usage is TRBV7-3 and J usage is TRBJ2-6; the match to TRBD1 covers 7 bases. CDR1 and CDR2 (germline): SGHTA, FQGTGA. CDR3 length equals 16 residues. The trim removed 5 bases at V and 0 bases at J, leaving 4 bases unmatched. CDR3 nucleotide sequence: TGTGCCAGCAGCAACGACAGGGACTCTGGGGCCAACGTCCTGACTTTC. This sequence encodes CASSNDRDSGANVLTF. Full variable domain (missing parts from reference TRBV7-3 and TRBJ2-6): GAGVSQTPSNKVTEKGKYVELRCDPISGHTALYWYRQSLGQGPEFLIYFQGTGAADDSGLPNDRFFAVRPEGSVSTLKIQRTERGDSAVYLCASSNDRDSGANVLTFGAGSRLTVL.

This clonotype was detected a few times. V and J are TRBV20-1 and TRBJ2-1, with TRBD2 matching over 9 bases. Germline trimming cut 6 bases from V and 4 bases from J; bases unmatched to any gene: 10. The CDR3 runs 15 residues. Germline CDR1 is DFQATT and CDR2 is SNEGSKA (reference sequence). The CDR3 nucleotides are TGCAGTGCGCGGGAGGGGGAGGGCCGGTACAATGAGCAGTTCTTC. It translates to CSAREGEGRYNEQFF.

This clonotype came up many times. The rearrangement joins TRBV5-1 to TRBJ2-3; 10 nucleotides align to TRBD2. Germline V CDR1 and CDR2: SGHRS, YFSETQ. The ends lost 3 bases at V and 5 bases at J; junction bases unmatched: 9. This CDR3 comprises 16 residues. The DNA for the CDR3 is TGCGCCAGCAGCTCTCTAGCGGGAGACTTTGGAGATACGCAGTATTTT. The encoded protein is CASSSLAGDFGDTQYF.

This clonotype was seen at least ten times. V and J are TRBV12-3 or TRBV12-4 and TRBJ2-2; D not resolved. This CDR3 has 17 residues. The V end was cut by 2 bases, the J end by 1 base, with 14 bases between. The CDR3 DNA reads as TGTGCCAGCAGTTTACAACCTCCGACTCAGAACACCGGGGAGCTGTTTTTT. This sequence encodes CASSLQPPTQNTGELFF.

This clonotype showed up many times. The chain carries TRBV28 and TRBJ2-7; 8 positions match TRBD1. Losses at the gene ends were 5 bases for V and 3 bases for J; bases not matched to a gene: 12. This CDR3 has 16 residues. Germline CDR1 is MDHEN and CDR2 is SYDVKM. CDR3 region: CASSRTDRENSYEQYF. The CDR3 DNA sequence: TGTGCCAGCAGTCGCACGGACAGGGAGAACAGCTACGAGCAGTACTTC.

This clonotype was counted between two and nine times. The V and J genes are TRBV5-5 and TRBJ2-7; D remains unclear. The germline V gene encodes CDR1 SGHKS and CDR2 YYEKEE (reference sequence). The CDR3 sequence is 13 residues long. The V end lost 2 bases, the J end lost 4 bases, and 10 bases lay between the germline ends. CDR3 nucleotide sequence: TGTGCCAGCAGCTTTTTTTTGGGTTACGAGCAGTACTTC. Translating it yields CASSFFLGYEQYF.

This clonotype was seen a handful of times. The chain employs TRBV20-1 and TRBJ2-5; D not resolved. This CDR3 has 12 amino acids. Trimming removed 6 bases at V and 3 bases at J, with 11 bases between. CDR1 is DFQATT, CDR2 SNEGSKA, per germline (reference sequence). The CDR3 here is CSAQTAKETQYF. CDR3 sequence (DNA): TGCAGTGCCCAGACGGCAAAAGAGACCCAGTACTTC.

CDR3 DNA sequence: TGTGCCAGCAGACTTAAAAGTACCATGGGTAGGAGCTCCTATAATTCACCCCTCCACTTT. Residues: CASRLKSTMGRSSYNSPLHF. The V and J genes are TRBV27 and TRBJ1-6; unclear D gene. V lost 6 bases and J 0 bases, leaving 24 bases between the germline ends. This CDR3 has 20 residues. CDR1 and CDR2 (germline): MNHEY, SMNVEV (reference sequence).

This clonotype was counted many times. The CDR3 loop is CAISLLATEAFF. Written as DNA, the CDR3 is TGTGCCATCTCCCTTCTCGCCACTGAAGCTTTCTTT. The chain links TRBV6-6 to TRBJ1-1, with D unresolved. The CDR3 runs to 12 residues. CDR1 and CDR2 from the germline V gene are MNHNY and SVGAGI (reference sequence). Trimming shortened V by 10 bases and J by 4 bases, and 13 bases separated the two germline ends.

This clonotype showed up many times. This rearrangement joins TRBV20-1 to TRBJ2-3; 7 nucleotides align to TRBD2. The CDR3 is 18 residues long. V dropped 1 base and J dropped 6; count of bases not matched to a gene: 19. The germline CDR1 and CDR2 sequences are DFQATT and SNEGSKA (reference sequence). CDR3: CSARGAVAGAWTGDTQYF. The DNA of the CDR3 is TGCAGTGCTAGAGGGGCGGTAGCGGGCGCCTGGACGGGGGATACGCAGTATTTT.

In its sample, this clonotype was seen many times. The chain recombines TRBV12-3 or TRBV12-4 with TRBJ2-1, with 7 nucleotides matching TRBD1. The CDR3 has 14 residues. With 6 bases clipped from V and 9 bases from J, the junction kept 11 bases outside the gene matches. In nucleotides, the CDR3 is TGTGCCAGCAGGGACAGGAAACTTTTTGGTGAGCAGTTCTTC. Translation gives CASRDRKLFGEQFF.

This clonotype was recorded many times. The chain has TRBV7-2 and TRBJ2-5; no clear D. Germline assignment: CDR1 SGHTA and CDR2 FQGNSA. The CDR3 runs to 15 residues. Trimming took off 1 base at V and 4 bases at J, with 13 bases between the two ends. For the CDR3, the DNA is TGTGCCAGCAGCTTAGGGTGGGATGCCGCAGAGACCCAGTACTTC. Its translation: CASSLGWDAAETQYF.

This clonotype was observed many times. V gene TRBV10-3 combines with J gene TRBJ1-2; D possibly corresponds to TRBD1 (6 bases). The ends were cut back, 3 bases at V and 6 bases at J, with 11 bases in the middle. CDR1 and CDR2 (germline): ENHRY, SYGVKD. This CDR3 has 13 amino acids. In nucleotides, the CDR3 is TGTGCCATCAGTGATTCCCAGGGGCATGGCTACACCTTC. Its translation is CAISDSQGHGYTF.

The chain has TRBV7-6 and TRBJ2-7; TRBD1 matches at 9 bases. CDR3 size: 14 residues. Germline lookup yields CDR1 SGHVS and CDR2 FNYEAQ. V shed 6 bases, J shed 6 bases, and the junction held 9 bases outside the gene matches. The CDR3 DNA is TGTGCCAGCAGTTCTAGACAGGGGGTCGTCGAGCAGTACTTC. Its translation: CASSSRQGVVEQYF.

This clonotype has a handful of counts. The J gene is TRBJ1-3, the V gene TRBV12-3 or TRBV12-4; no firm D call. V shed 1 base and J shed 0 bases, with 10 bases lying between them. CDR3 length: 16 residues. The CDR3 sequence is CASSLVLASSGNTIYF. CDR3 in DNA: TGTGCCAGCAGTTTAGTGTTGGCCAGCTCTGGAAACACCATATATTTT.

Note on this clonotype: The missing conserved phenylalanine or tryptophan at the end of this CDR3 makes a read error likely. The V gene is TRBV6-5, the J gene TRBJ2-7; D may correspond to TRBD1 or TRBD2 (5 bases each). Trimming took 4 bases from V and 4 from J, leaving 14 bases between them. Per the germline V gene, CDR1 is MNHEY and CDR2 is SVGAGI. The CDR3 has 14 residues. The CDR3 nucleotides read TGTGCCAGCAGTTTCCGGGACGTTCAGTACGAGCAGTACTTG. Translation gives CASSFRDVQYEQYL.

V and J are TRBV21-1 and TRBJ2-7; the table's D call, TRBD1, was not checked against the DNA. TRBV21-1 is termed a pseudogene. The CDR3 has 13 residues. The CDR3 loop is CASSKGGGREQYF. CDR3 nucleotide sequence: TGTGCCAGCAGCAAAGGAGGGGGGCGCGAGCAGTACTTC.

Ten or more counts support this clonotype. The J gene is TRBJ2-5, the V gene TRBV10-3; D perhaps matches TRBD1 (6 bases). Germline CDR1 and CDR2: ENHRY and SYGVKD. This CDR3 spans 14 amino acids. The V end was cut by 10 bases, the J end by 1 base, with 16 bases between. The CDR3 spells CATQTGSSQETQYF. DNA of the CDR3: TGTGCCACCCAAACAGGGAGCTCCCAAGAGACCCAGTACTTC.

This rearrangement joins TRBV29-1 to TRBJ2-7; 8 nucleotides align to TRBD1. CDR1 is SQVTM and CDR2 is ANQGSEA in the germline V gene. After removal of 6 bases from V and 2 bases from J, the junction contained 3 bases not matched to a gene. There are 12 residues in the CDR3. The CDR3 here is CSVQGATYEQYF. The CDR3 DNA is TGCAGCGTCCAGGGGGCAACCTACGAGCAGTACTTC.